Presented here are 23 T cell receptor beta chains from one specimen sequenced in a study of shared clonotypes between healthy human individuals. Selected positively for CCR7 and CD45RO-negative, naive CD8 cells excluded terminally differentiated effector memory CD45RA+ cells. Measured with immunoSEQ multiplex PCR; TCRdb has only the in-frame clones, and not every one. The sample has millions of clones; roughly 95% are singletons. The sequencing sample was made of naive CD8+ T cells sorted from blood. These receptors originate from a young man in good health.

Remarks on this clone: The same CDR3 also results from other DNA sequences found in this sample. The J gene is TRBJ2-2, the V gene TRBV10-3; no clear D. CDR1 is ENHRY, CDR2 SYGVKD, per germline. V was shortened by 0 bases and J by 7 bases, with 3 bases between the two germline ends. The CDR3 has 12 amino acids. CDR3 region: CAISESNGELFF. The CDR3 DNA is TGTGCCATCAGTGAGTCTAACGGGGAGCTGTTTTTT.

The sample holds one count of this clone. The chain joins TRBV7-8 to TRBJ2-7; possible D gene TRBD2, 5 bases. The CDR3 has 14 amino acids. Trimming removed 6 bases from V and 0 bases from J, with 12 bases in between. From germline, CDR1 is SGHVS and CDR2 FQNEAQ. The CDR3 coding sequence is TGTGCCAGCAGGGACTTTTCAAGCTCCTACGAGCAGTACTTC. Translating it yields CASRDFSSSYEQYF.

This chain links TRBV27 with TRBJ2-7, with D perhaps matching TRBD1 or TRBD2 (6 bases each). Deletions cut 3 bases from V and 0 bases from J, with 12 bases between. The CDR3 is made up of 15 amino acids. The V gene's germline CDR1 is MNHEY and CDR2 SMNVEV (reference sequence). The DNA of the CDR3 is TGTGCCAGCAGTTTGGGACCGGGGGCCTCCTACGAGCAGTACTTC. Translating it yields CASSLGPGASYEQYF.

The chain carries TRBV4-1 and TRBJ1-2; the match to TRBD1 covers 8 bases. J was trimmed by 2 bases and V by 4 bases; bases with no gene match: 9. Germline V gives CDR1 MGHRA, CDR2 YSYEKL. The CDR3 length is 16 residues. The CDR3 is CASSPRQGSQNYGYTF. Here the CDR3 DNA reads TGCGCCAGCAGCCCACGACAGGGGTCCCAGAACTATGGCTACACCTTC.

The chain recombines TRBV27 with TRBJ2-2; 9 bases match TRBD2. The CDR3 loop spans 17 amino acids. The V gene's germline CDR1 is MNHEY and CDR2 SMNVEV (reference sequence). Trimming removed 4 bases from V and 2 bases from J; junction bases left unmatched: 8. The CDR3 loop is CASSWASGEINTGELFF. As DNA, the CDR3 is TGTGCCAGCAGTTGGGCTAGCGGGGAAATTAACACCGGGGAGCTGTTTTTT.

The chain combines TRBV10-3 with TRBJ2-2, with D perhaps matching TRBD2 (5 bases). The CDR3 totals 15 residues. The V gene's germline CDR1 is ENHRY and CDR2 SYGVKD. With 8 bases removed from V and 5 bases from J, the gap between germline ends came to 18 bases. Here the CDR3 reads CAIGDISLGTGELFF. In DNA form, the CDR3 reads TGTGCCATCGGAGACATTTCACTAGGGACCGGGGAGCTGTTTTTT.

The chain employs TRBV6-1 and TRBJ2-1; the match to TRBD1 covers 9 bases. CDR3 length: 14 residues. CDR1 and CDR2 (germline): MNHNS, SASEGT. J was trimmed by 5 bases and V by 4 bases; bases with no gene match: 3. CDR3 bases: TGTGCCAGCAGTGGGGACAGGGACGACAATGAGCAGTTCTTC. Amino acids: CASSGDRDDNEQFF.

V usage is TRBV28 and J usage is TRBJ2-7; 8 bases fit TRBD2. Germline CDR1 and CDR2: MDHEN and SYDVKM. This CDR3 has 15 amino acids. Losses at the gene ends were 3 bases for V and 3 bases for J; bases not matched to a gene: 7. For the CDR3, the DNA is TGTGCCAGCAGTTTGAGGCGGGGGGACTTCTACGAGCAGTACTTC. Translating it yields CASSLRRGDFYEQYF.

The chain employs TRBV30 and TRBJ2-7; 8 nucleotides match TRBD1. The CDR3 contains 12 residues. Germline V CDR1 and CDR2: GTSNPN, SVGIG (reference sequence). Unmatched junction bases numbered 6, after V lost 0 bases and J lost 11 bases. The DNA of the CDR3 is TGTGCCTGGAGTGTTGGTGACAGGGGCAAGTACTTC. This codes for CAWSVGDRGKYF.

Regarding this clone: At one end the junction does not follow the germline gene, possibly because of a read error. The DNA for the CDR3 is TGTGCCAGCACCGAGGAGCGGGGGCCTGGGAAATTAAACTTC. Translated, it gives CASTEERGPGKLNF. The chain employs TRBV2 and TRBJ2-5; the match to TRBD2 covers 8 bases. Germline CDR1 and CDR2: SNHLY and FYNNEI. The length of the CDR3 is 14 residues.

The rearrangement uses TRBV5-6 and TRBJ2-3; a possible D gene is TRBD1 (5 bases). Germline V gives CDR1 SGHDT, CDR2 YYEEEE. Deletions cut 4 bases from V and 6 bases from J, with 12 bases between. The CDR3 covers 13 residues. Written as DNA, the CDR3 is TGTGCCAGCAGCATCGACAGCTACGATACGCAGTATTTT. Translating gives CASSIDSYDTQYF.

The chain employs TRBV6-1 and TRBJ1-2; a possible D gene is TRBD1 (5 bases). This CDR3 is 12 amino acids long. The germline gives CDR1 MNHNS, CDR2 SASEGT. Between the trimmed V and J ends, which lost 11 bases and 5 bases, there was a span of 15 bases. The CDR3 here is CAGGGAVYGYTF. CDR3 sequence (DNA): TGTGCCGGGGGGGGAGCGGTTTATGGCTACACCTTC.

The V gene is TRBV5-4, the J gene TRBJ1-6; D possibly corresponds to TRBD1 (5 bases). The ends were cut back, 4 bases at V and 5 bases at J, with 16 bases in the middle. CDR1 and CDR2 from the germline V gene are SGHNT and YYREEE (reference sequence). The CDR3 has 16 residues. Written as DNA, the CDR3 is TGTGCCAGCAGCCTTGGGCAGGGTCCCCATAATTCACCCCTCCACTTT. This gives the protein CASSLGQGPHNSPLHF.

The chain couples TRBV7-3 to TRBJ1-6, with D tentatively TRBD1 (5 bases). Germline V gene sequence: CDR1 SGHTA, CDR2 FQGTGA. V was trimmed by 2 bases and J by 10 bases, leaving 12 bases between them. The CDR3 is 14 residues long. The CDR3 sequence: CASSLLGVGSPLHF. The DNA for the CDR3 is TGTGCCAGCAGCTTATTGGGGGTAGGGTCACCCCTCCACTTT. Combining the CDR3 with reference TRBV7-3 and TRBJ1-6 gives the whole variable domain GAGVSQTPSNKVTEKGKYVELRCDPISGHTALYWYRQSLGQGPEFLIYFQGTGAADDSGLPNDRFFAVRPEGSVSTLKIQRTERGDSAVYLCASSLLGVGSPLHFGNGTRLTVT.

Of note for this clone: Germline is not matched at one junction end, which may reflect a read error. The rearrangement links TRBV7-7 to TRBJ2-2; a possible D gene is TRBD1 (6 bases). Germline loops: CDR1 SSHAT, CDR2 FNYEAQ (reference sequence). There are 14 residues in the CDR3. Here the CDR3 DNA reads TGTGCTAGCAGCTTAGTACAGGGAACCGGGGAGCTGTTTTTT. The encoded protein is CASSLVQGTGELFF.

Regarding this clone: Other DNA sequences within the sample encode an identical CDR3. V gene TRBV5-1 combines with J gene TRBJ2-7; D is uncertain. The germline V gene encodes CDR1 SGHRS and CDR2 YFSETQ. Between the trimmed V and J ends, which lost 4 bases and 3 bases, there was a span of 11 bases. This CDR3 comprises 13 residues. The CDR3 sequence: CASSPDPGYEQYF. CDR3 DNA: TGCGCCAGCAGCCCGGACCCTGGCTACGAGCAGTACTTC.

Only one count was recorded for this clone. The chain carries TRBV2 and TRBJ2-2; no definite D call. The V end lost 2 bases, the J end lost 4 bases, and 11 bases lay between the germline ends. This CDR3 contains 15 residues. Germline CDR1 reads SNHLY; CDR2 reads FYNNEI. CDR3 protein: CASSEIPYGTGELFF. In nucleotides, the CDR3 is TGTGCCAGCAGTGAAATCCCCTATGGCACCGGGGAGCTGTTTTTT. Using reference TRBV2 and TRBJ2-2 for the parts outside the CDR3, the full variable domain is EPEVTQTPSHQVTQMGQEVILRCVPISNHLYFYWYRQILGQKVEFLVSFYNNEISEKSEIFDDQFSVERPDGSNFTLKIRSTKLEDSAMYFCASSEIPYGTGELFFGEGSRLTVL.

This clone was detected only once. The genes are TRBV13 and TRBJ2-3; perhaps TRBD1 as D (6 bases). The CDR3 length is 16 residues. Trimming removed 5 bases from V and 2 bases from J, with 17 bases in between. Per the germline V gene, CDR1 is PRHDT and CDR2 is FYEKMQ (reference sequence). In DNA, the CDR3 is TGTGCCAGCAGCCGGCTAGATAGGGGGAACACAGATACGCAGTATTTT. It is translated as CASSRLDRGNTDTQYF.

In nucleotides, the CDR3 is TGTGCCAGCAGTGAATATCTAGCGGGGGGTGAGCAGTTCTTC. Translation: CASSEYLAGGEQFF. The chain links TRBV2 to TRBJ2-1; 11 nucleotides line up with TRBD2. CDR3 length equals 14 residues. In germline, CDR1 is SNHLY, CDR2 FYNNEI. The V segment lost 2 bases and the J segment 9 bases; nucleotides outside the gene matches: 3.

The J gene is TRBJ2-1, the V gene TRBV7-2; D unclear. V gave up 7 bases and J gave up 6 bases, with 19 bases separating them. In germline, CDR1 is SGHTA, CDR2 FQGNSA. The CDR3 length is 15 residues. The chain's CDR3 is CASTQWVVGGNEQFF. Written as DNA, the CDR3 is TGTGCCAGCACCCAATGGGTAGTGGGTGGCAATGAGCAGTTCTTC.

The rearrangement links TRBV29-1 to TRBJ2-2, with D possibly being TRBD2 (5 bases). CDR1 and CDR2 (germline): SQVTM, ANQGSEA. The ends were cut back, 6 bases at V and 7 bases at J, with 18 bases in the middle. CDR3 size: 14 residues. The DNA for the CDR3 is TGCAGCGTCCTCGGACGGGGATGGGACGGGGAGCTGTTTTTT. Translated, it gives CSVLGRGWDGELFF.

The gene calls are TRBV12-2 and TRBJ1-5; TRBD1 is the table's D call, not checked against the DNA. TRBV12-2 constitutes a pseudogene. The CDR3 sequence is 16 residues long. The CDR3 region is CASSRGQGSSNQPQHF. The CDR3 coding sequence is TGTGCAAGTTCCCGCGGACAGGGGAGTAGCAATCAGCCCCAGCATTTT.

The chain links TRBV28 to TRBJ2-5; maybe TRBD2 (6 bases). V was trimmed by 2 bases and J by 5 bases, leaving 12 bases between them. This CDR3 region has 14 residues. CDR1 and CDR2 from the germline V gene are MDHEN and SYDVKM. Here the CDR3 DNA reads TGTGCCAGCAGTTTACTGCGGGGCTGGGAGACCCAGTACTTC. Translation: CASSLLRGWETQYF. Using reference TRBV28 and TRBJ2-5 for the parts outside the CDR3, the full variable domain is DVKVTQSSRYLVKRTGEKVFLECVQDMDHENMFWYRQDPGLGLRLIYFSYDVKMKEKGDIPEGYSVSREKKERFSLILESASTNQTSMYLCASSLLRGWETQYFGPGTRLLVL.